This T cell receptor beta chain appears in the sequencing data of a study of blood T cell repertoires in COVID-19. Overall study context: COVID-19 samples, acute and convalescent, were from the United States, Italy and Spain. Sources were T cells, B-cell-depleted T cells, or PBMCs; the material itself was cDNA or gDNA.

Authors' data handling: The authors estimated nucleated cell counts from reference gene primer amplification. Data came from immunoSEQ multiplex PCR; TCRdb stores just in-frame clones and leaves some out. D and trimming come from the DNA, and the V and J calls and clone size come from that table. The table has 200,000 to 250,000 clones, around 81% seen once; the top ten hold approximately 2.9%. Germline V gene data show CDR1 as SGHAT and CDR2 as FQNNGV. V was shortened by 1 base and J by 1 base, with 8 bases between the two germline ends. The CDR3 sequence is 15 residues long. The origin of this receptor is a woman aged 25-40 years who had recovered from COVID-19. Sequences were obtained from peripheral blood. The chain has TRBV11-2 and TRBJ2-1; D might be TRBD1 (6 bases). The CDR3 reads CASSLVTGSYNEQFF. CDR3 coding DNA: TGTGCCAGCAGCTTAGTTACAGGGTCCTACAATGAGCAGTTCTTC.